A single sample is the source of the 11 T cell receptor beta chains below, sequenced in a study of CXCR3-negative and CXCR3-positive naive CD8 T cells. These receptors lack a known antigen. The study's findings and limits: For CXCR3-positive naive cells, TRB CDR3s were more hydrophobic than those of CXCR3-negative naive cells.

Through 5' RACE with UMI labels, the TRB cDNA libraries were prepared. TCRdb reworked the 5' RACE reads into one entry per CDR3 protein, no DNA. Recorded here are around 88,000 distinct CDR3 sequences; the top ten clones represent roughly 0.99%. The sample consisted of naive CXCR3+ CD8+ T cells from blood. Specified subset: CD45RO-CCR7+CD27+CD95- naive CD8+ T cells expressing CXCR3 (TNR3+). These receptors were taken from a human donor in good health. Some clones in this sample may be carry-over from other donors' samples.

The chain recombines TRBV6-2 or TRBV6-3 with TRBJ2-7. The CDR3 loop spans 13 amino acids. Germline V gene sequence: CDR1 MNHEY, CDR2 SVGEGT. CDR3 protein: CASSFHNSYEQYF.

This chain connects TRBV6-2 or TRBV6-3 to TRBJ2-2; without DNA, the TCRdb call of TRBD1 cannot be checked. The CDR3 has 17 amino acids. CDR1 and CDR2 from the germline V gene are MNHEY and SVGEGT. Here the CDR3 reads CASSSSRDRGYTGELFF.

This chain connects TRBV7-6 to TRBJ2-1; lacking DNA, the TRBD1 call made by TCRdb goes unchecked. CDR1 and CDR2 from the germline V gene are SGHVS and FNYEAQ. This CDR3 has 15 amino acids. CDR3 amino acids: CASSPGGGGNDEQFF.

The rearrangement joins TRBV7-9 to TRBJ2-1; the TCRdb D gene call, TRBD1, has no DNA to confirm it. The CDR3 has 13 amino acids. Germline CDR1 reads SEHNR; CDR2 reads FQNEAQ (reference sequence). This CDR3 is CASQRGLMNEQFF.

The V gene is TRBV6-5, the J gene TRBJ2-7. The CDR3 consists of 16 residues. CDR1 MNHEY and CDR2 SVGAGI come from the germline V gene. The CDR3 region is CASSYAAVKSSYEQYF.

This chain connects TRBV7-2 to TRBJ2-3; TCRdb's D call, TRBD2, is unchecked because there is no DNA. The CDR3 length is 16 residues. The germline V gene has CDR1 SGHTA and CDR2 FQGNSA. This CDR3 reads CASRELATNQMDTQYF.

J is TRBJ2-3 and V is TRBV12-3 or TRBV12-4. The CDR3 length is 14 residues. CDR3 sequence reads: CASSLAVESDTQYF.

V usage is TRBV18 and J usage is TRBJ2-5. The CDR3 consists of 15 residues. Germline V CDR1 and CDR2: KGHSH, LQKENI. CDR3 protein: CASSLGSKILETQYF.

The genes are TRBV30 and TRBJ1-1; TCRdb selects TRBD1, and the lack of DNA leaves this call unchecked. Germline V gene data show CDR1 as GTSNPN and CDR2 as SVGIG (reference sequence). The CDR3 covers 13 residues. This chain's CDR3 is CAWNRGLDAEAFF.

The chain recombines TRBV27 with TRBJ2-3; no DNA is available, so the TRBD1 call from TCRdb remains unchecked. This CDR3 has 13 amino acids. Germline V gene sequence: CDR1 MNHEY, CDR2 SMNVEV (reference sequence). This CDR3 is CASSWRGEDTQYF.

J is TRBJ1-1 and V is TRBV21-1; TCRdb's assignment of TRBD1 cannot be checked, as there is no DNA. TRBV21-1 is termed a pseudogene. This CDR3 has 16 residues. CDR3 residues: CASIRKHPTGITEAFF.